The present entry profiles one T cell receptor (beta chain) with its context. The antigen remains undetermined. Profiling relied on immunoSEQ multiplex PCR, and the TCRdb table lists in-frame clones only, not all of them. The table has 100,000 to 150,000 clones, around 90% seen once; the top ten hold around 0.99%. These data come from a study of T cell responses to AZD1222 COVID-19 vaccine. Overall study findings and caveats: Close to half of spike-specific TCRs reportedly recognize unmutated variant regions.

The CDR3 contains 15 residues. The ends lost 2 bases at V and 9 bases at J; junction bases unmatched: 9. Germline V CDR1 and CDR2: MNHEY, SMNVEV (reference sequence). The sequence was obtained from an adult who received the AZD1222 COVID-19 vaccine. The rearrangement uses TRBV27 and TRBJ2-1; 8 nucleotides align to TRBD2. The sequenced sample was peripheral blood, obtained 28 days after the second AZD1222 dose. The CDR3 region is CASSLGGGGQLEQFF. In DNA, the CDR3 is TGTGCCAGCAGTTTAGGTGGCGGGGGGCAGCTTGAGCAGTTCTTC.